One sample yielded the 19 T cell receptor beta chains listed below, sequenced in a study of T cell responses to AZD1222 COVID-19 vaccine (dated by TCRdb to the early 2020s). Libraries were built with the immunoSEQ multiplex PCR assay. TCRdb stores this immuneACCESS table with in-frame sequences only. Part of the clones is absent; in the studies checked, under half of the shortfall reflects unresolved V genes, and no reason is known for the rest. Counted in this sample were 120,000 to 150,000 clones; about 91% of them appeared once. About 15% of the sample belongs to the ten largest clones. The time point label, as the study defines it: baseline before first vaccination. Specimen: peripheral blood, collected on day 0 of AZD1222 vaccination. Every receptor here comes from an adult in good health.

V gene TRBV9 combines with J gene TRBJ2-2, with 9 bases fitting TRBD2. Germline values: CDR1 SGDLS, CDR2 YYNGEE. Trimming removed 0 bases from V and 6 bases from J; junction bases left unmatched: 9. The CDR3 consists of 17 residues. CDR3 amino acids: CASSVGRTRGGAGELFF. In DNA form, the CDR3 reads TGTGCCAGCAGCGTAGGGAGGACTCGCGGGGGGGCCGGGGAGCTGTTTTTT.

This clone was observed once. The rearrangement links TRBV9 to TRBJ2-7, with D perhaps matching TRBD1 (7 bases). Germline lookup yields CDR1 SGDLS and CDR2 YYNGEE. This CDR3 spans 14 amino acids. Trimming pared 4 bases from V and 2 bases from J, leaving 13 bases between. The CDR3 loop is CASSSGGQTYEQYF. The CDR3 nucleotides are TGTGCCAGCAGCTCCGGGGGACAGACCTACGAGCAGTACTTC.

The rearrangement links TRBV7-2 to TRBJ1-2; unclear D gene. Germline CDR1 is SGHTA and CDR2 is FQGNSA. The CDR3 contains 15 residues. With 2 bases removed from V and 4 bases from J, the gap between germline ends came to 14 bases. The CDR3 DNA is TGTGCCAGCAGCTTAAATTCTGTGGGGTCCTATGGCTACACCTTC. Translated: CASSLNSVGSYGYTF.

This clone was recorded at least ten times. The V and J genes are TRBV5-1 and TRBJ2-2, with TRBD1 as a possible D gene (6 bases). The V end was cut by 2 bases, the J end by 6 bases, with 20 bases between. This CDR3 contains 17 residues. CDR1 and CDR2 (germline): SGHRS, YFSETQ. DNA for the CDR3: TGCGCCAGCAGCTTAGGCCACAGGGATGGGAAGGCCGGGGAGCTGTTTTTT. Translation gives CASSLGHRDGKAGELFF.

This clone was observed a handful of times. The chain joins TRBV4-2 to TRBJ1-1; possible D gene TRBD1, 6 bases. Per germline, CDR1 LGHNA and CDR2 YNFKEQ. The CDR3 loop spans 16 amino acids. Trimming left V 4 bases short and J 1 base short, with 16 bases between. CDR3 amino acids: CASSLGGWTANTEAFF. The CDR3 DNA follows: TGTGCCAGCAGCCTTGGGGGGTGGACAGCGAACACTGAAGCTTTCTTT.

The chain uses TRBV27 and TRBJ1-3, with 7 bases aligning to TRBD1. This CDR3 is 14 amino acids long. Germline CDR1 is MNHEY and CDR2 is SMNVEV (reference sequence). V dropped 6 bases and J dropped 2; count of bases not matched to a gene: 4. The CDR3 region is CASRGGSTGNTIYF. The CDR3 region has the DNA TGTGCCAGCAGAGGGGGCTCCACTGGAAACACCATATATTTT.

In its sample, this clone was seen a few times. The gene calls are TRBV27 and TRBJ1-3; tentatively, D is TRBD1 (6 bases). CDR1 and CDR2 from the germline V gene are MNHEY and SMNVEV (reference sequence). The CDR3 loop spans 16 amino acids. Trimming pared 5 bases from V and 0 bases from J, leaving 14 bases between. The CDR3 is CASSLPGETSGNTIYF. CDR3 bases: TGTGCCAGCAGTCTTCCAGGGGAAACCTCTGGAAACACCATATATTTT.

The V and J genes are TRBV3-1 (or the pseudogene TRBV3-2) and TRBJ1-1; D gene ambiguous. Trimming removed 4 bases from V and 1 base from J, with 7 bases in between. This CDR3 comprises 13 residues. CDR1 and CDR2 (germline): LGHDT, YNNKEL (reference sequence). For the CDR3, the DNA is TGTGCCAGCAGCCTCTACGAGAACACTGAAGCTTTCTTT. It yields the protein CASSLYENTEAFF.

The J gene is TRBJ1-5, the V gene TRBV19, with D possibly TRBD1 on 6 matching bases. The V gene lost 5 bases and the J gene lost 5 bases, with 10 bases spanning the gap. CDR1 is LNHDA, CDR2 SQIVND, per germline (reference sequence). The CDR3 loop spans 13 amino acids. CDR3: CASSWGAYQPQHF. As DNA, the CDR3 is TGTGCCAGTAGTTGGGGGGCATATCAGCCCCAGCATTTT.

The chain couples TRBV3-1 (or the pseudogene TRBV3-2) to TRBJ1-4, with 9 bases matching TRBD1. V trimming: 0 bases; J trimming: 7 bases; junction bases outside the gene matches: 9. The length of the CDR3 is 17 residues. In germline, CDR1 is LGHDT, CDR2 YNNKEL (reference sequence). The chain's CDR3 is CASSQDRPSTGGEKLFF. For the CDR3, the DNA is TGTGCCAGCAGCCAAGATCGACCCTCGACAGGGGGTGAAAAACTGTTTTTT.

The rearrangement joins TRBV10-3 to TRBJ1-2, with 11 bases matching TRBD1. The CDR3 spans 16 residues. The V and J ends lost 2 bases and 2 bases, in that order; junction bases with no gene match: 4. CDR1 and CDR2 (germline): ENHRY, SYGVKD. The CDR3 DNA reads TGTGCCATCAGTGAGCTCCGGGACAGGGGGAACTATGGCTACACCTTC. Protein: CAISELRDRGNYGYTF.

The chain is built from TRBV5-4 and TRBJ2-7; D is perhaps TRBD2 (6 bases). Germline loops: CDR1 SGHNT, CDR2 YYREEE (reference sequence). The CDR3 loop spans 14 amino acids. V was shortened by 4 bases and J by 7 bases, with 18 bases between the two germline ends. CDR3 sequence (DNA): TGTGCCAGCAGCAGGGACCGTTCCCGGGGGGAGCAGTACTTC. Translating it yields CASSRDRSRGEQYF.

This clone was observed a single time. This chain connects TRBV19 to TRBJ1-5; D not certain. Per the germline V gene, CDR1 is LNHDA and CDR2 is SQIVND (reference sequence). V was cut by 4 bases and J by 4 bases, with 14 bases left in between. The CDR3 contains 15 residues. In DNA form, the CDR3 reads TGTGCCAGTAGTACTAAGACGGACTCGAATCAGCCCCAGCATTTT. Encoded protein: CASSTKTDSNQPQHF. The complete variable domain, with remaining parts taken from reference TRBV19 and TRBJ1-5, reads DGGITQSPKYLFRKEGQNVTLSCEQNLNHDAMYWYRQDPGQGLRLIYYSQIVNDFQKGDIAEGYSVSREKKESFPLTVTSAQKNPTAFYLCASSTKTDSNQPQHFGDGTRLSIL.

This chain uses TRBV10-3 with TRBJ1-1; D is undetermined. Germline V gives CDR1 ENHRY, CDR2 SYGVKD. The CDR3 runs to 12 residues. V shed 6 bases and J shed 6 bases, with 11 bases lying between them. The CDR3 DNA sequence: TGTGCCATCAGCCCGGGAGGCCCTGAAGCTTTCTTT. This gives the protein CAISPGGPEAFF.

The V gene is TRBV28, the J gene TRBJ1-6, with D unclear. The germline V gene has CDR1 MDHEN and CDR2 SYDVKM. The CDR3 is 16 amino acids. V shed 1 base and J shed 6 bases, with 13 bases lying between them. The CDR3 DNA is TGTGCCAGCAGTTTATTCCCGAAGACCTTTAATTCACCCCTCCACTTT. As protein: CASSLFPKTFNSPLHF. Together with reference TRBV28 and TRBJ1-6, the CDR3 gives the full variable domain: DVKVTQSSRYLVKRTGEKVFLECVQDMDHENMFWYRQDPGLGLRLIYFSYDVKMKEKGDIPEGYSVSREKKERFSLILESASTNQTSMYLCASSLFPKTFNSPLHFGNGTRLTVT.

The chain employs TRBV6-1 and TRBJ1-1; TRBD1 aligns across 7 bases. The germline V gene encodes CDR1 MNHNS and CDR2 SASEGT. Unmatched junction bases numbered 5, after V lost 2 bases and J lost 2 bases. The CDR3 sequence is 15 residues long. CDR3 DNA sequence: TGTGCCAGCAGTGAACGATCAGGGGGAAACACTGAAGCTTTCTTT. This translates into CASSERSGGNTEAFF.

The rearrangement joins TRBV7-9 to TRBJ1-1, with a possible D match to TRBD1 (6 bases). The CDR3 covers 14 residues. CDR1 is SEHNR and CDR2 is FQNEAQ in the germline V gene (reference sequence). V was cut by 4 bases and J by 6 bases, with 15 bases left in between. The CDR3 loop reads CASSSGAVGPEAFF. The DNA for the CDR3 is TGTGCCAGCAGCTCGGGGGCAGTCGGCCCTGAAGCTTTCTTT. The entire variable domain, with the rest obtained from reference TRBV7-9 and TRBJ1-1, is as follows: DTGVSQNPRHKITKRGQNVTFRCDPISEHNRLYWYRQTLGQGPEFLTYFQNEAQLEKSRLLSDRFSAERPKGSFSTLEIQRTEQGDSAMYLCASSSGAVGPEAFFGQGTRLTVV.

This chain links TRBV4-3 with TRBJ1-1; TRBD1 might be the D (6 bases). With 2 bases removed from V and 3 bases from J, the gap between germline ends came to 13 bases. The CDR3 consists of 15 residues. Per germline, CDR1 LGHNA and CDR2 YSLEER. CDR3 bases: TGCGCCAGCAGCCAAACAACGACAGGCCACACTGAAGCTTTCTTT. This encodes CASSQTTTGHTEAFF.

V is TRBV4-1 and J is TRBJ2-7, with D uncertain. This CDR3 contains 13 residues. The germline V gene has CDR1 MGHRA and CDR2 YSYEKL. V was trimmed by 3 bases and J by 0 bases, leaving 6 bases between them. For the CDR3, the DNA is TGCGCCAGCAGCCAGGCAAGCTCCTACGAGCAGTACTTC. Translating gives CASSQASSYEQYF.